Below, 26 T cell receptor beta chains from the same sample are listed, as sequenced in a study of cytomegalovirus exposure and HLA in healthy donors. The PCR used 60 Vbeta and 13 Jbeta primers. The repertoire was sequenced with immunoSEQ multiplex PCR; TCRdb's copy has only in-frame clones and lacks some. Among fewer than 200,000 clones listed, 71% were seen once. Sequencing was done on a sample of PBMCs. The source of these receptors is a girl aged 5 to 17 in good health and CMV-seronegative.

V is TRBV29-1 and J is TRBJ1-4; tentative D call: TRBD1 (5 bases). Germline V gene sequence: CDR1 SQVTM, CDR2 ANQGSEA. Deletions cut 7 bases from V and 7 bases from J, with 16 bases between. This CDR3 spans 13 amino acids. CDR3 residues: CSAARQGSEKLFF. The CDR3 region has the DNA TGCAGCGCTGCACGGCAGGGTAGTGAAAAACTGTTTTTT.

The rearrangement joins TRBV4-1 to TRBJ2-7, with 7 positions matching TRBD1. The CDR3 length is 14 residues. Losses at the gene ends were 4 bases for V and 7 bases for J; bases not matched to a gene: 10. The germline gives CDR1 MGHRA, CDR2 YSYEKL. The DNA of the CDR3 is TGCGCCAGCAGCCGCGACAGGGTCCTAGGAGAGCAGTACTTC. Translating gives CASSRDRVLGEQYF.

The chain recombines TRBV6-5 with TRBJ2-5, with a weak D call TRBD1 (7 bases). The germline V and J ends were trimmed by 0 bases and 3 bases, with 14 bases remaining between them. The germline CDR1 and CDR2 sequences are MNHEY and SVGAGI. The CDR3 sequence is 16 residues long. The CDR3 spells CASSYSEGQIKETQYF. The CDR3 DNA sequence: TGTGCCAGCAGTTACTCGGAGGGACAGATAAAAGAGACCCAGTACTTC.

The chain recombines TRBV29-1 with TRBJ1-1; D is unclear. The CDR3 runs 17 residues. Germline V gives CDR1 SQVTM, CDR2 ANQGSEA. Deletions cut 3 bases from V and 0 bases from J, with 20 bases between. CDR3 sequence: CSVDHPVSVPMNTEAFF. In DNA, the CDR3 is TGCAGCGTTGATCACCCCGTGTCAGTACCGATGAACACTGAAGCTTTCTTT.

This clone was counted a few times. This sequence joins TRBV2 and TRBJ2-7; no definite D call. V gave up 5 bases and J gave up 2 bases, with 7 bases separating them. The germline CDR1 and CDR2 sequences are SNHLY and FYNNEI. The CDR3 has 12 residues. The chain's CDR3 is CASSPPTYEQYF. The CDR3 DNA is TGTGCCAGCAGTCCTCCTACCTACGAGCAGTACTTC.

The V call is TRBV10-3, the J call TRBJ2-3, with 11 bases lining up with TRBD2. Per germline, CDR1 ENHRY and CDR2 SYGVKD. The CDR3 contains 20 residues. Trimming at V came to 6 bases and at J to 5 bases, leaving 22 bases not matched to a gene. For the CDR3, the DNA is TGTGCCATCAGGATCCCTGCATCTAGCGGGGGGCTTGTTTCGGTAGATACGCAGTATTTT. Its protein is CAIRIPASSGGLVSVDTQYF.

CDR3 in DNA: TGTGCCAGCGGGCCGCAGGCTAACTATGGCTACACCTTC. The encoded protein is CASGPQANYGYTF. The chain links TRBV7-3 to TRBJ1-2; D gene uncertain. V shed 8 bases and J shed 0 bases, with 10 bases lying between them. The germline CDR1 and CDR2 sequences are SGHTA and FQGTGA. The CDR3 sequence is 13 residues long.

The CDR3 sequence: CASSFGSWDTIYF. CDR3 coding DNA: TGTGCCAGCAGCTTTGGGAGTTGGGACACCATATATTTT. V and J are TRBV7-9 and TRBJ1-3; D not resolved. Looked up from germline, CDR1 is SEHNR and CDR2 is FQNEAQ (reference sequence). This CDR3 spans 13 amino acids. V was pared by 3 bases and J by 8 bases, with 11 bases between. Full variable domain (rest looked up from reference TRBV7-9 and TRBJ1-3): DTGVSQNPRHKITKRGQNVTFRCDPISEHNRLYWYRQTLGQGPEFLTYFQNEAQLEKSRLLSDRFSAERPKGSFSTLEIQRTEQGDSAMYLCASSFGSWDTIYFGEGSWLTVV.

This clone was seen a handful of times. The CDR3: CASSLQGSTDTQYF. The DNA for the CDR3 is TGTGCCAGCAGCCTCCAGGGATCCACAGATACGCAGTATTTT. The rearrangement joins TRBV9 to TRBJ2-3; a weak D match, TRBD1 (5 bases). The CDR3 consists of 14 residues. The V end lost 4 bases, the J end lost 2 bases, and 11 bases lay between the germline ends. Germline V CDR1 and CDR2: SGDLS, YYNGEE. Full variable domain (missing parts from reference TRBV9 and TRBJ2-3): DSGVTQTPKHLITATGQRVTLRCSPRSGDLSVYWYQQSLDQGLQFLIQYYNGEERAKGNILERFSAQQFPDLHSELNLSSLELGDSALYFCASSLQGSTDTQYFGPGTRLTVL.

This clone has just one count. V gene TRBV7-6 combines with J gene TRBJ2-3; D might be TRBD2 (7 bases). The CDR3 extends over 16 amino acids. The germline V and J ends were trimmed by 1 base and 2 bases, with 13 bases remaining between them. From germline, CDR1 is SGHVS and CDR2 FNYEAQ. This CDR3 is CASSLGAGAYTDTQYF. CDR3 DNA sequence: TGTGCCAGCAGCTTAGGTGCGGGGGCGTACACAGATACGCAGTATTTT.

The chain recombines TRBV18 with TRBJ1-2; D is perhaps TRBD1 (6 bases). The CDR3 has 13 residues. Between the trimmed V and J ends, which lost 4 bases and 5 bases, there was a span of 11 bases. From germline, CDR1 is KGHSH and CDR2 LQKENI. The CDR3 DNA reads as TGTGCCAGCTCACAGACAGGCACTTATGGCTACACCTTC. The encoded protein is CASSQTGTYGYTF.

J is TRBJ2-7 and V is TRBV5-6; 14 bases are a match to TRBD2. This CDR3 contains 15 residues. Germline loops: CDR1 SGHDT, CDR2 YYEEEE. Germline trimming cut 2 bases from V and 6 bases from J; bases unmatched to any gene: 4. The CDR3 DNA follows: TGTGCCAGCAGCTTTGGACTAGCGGGGGGACTCGAGCAGTACTTC. It is translated as CASSFGLAGGLEQYF.

This sequence joins TRBV9 and TRBJ1-6, with TRBD1 matching 8 bases. Losses at the gene ends were 3 bases for V and 10 bases for J; bases not matched to a gene: 6. Per the germline V gene, CDR1 is SGDLS and CDR2 is YYNGEE. The CDR3 contains 14 residues. CDR3 nucleotide sequence: TGTGCCAGCAGCGAGCAGGGGGCTGAATCACCCCTCCACTTT. Its protein product is CASSEQGAESPLHF.

A single count supports this clone. This rearrangement joins TRBV19 to TRBJ2-5, with D possibly being TRBD1 (5 bases). Between the trimmed V and J ends, which lost 3 bases and 4 bases, there was a span of 9 bases. This CDR3 has 13 amino acids. Germline CDR1 reads LNHDA; CDR2 reads SQIVND (reference sequence). The CDR3 nucleotides are TGTGCCAGTAGTATCAGGGTCGGAGAGACCCAGTACTTC. Translation gives CASSIRVGETQYF.

The chain carries TRBV4-2 and TRBJ1-1, with D possibly being TRBD1 (5 bases). The V gene lost 3 bases and the J gene lost 1 base, with 15 bases spanning the gap. The germline CDR1 and CDR2 sequences are LGHNA and YNFKEQ. The CDR3 extends over 16 amino acids. CDR3 protein: CASSQGGRAENTEAFF. The CDR3 DNA is TGTGCCAGCAGCCAGGGAGGCAGGGCGGAGAACACTGAAGCTTTCTTT.

In nucleotides, the CDR3 is TGTGCCAGCAGCTCCACTAGCGGGTTGAACACCGGGGAGCTGTTTTTT. Encoded protein: CASSSTSGLNTGELFF. The chain couples TRBV9 to TRBJ2-2; TRBD2 matches 9 bases. CDR1 and CDR2 from the germline V gene are SGDLS and YYNGEE. The CDR3 is 16 residues long. Trimming removed 4 bases from V and 1 base from J; junction bases left unmatched: 5.

The V call is TRBV5-1, the J call TRBJ2-5; no reliable D call. Trimming left V 0 bases short and J 5 bases short, with 14 bases between. The CDR3 loop spans 15 amino acids. From germline, CDR1 is SGHRS and CDR2 YFSETQ. CDR3 sequence: CASSLVSEVGETQYF. The CDR3, as DNA: TGCGCCAGCAGCTTGGTCAGCGAAGTCGGTGAGACCCAGTACTTC.

This sequence joins TRBV11-1 and TRBJ1-2; D is unresolved. CDR3 length: 13 residues. The V and J ends lost 1 base and 3 bases respectively, with 6 bases between them. Germline values: CDR1 SGHAT, CDR2 FQDESV (reference sequence). CDR3 amino acids: CASSLVADYGYTF. As DNA, the CDR3 is TGTGCCAGCAGCTTAGTGGCAGACTATGGCTACACCTTC.

This rearrangement joins TRBV5-4 to TRBJ1-2; TRBD1 aligns across 12 bases. The germline gives CDR1 SGHNT, CDR2 YYREEE (reference sequence). The junction had 13 bases not matched to a gene; V was cut back by 4 bases and J by 6 bases. The CDR3 runs 17 residues. The chain's CDR3 is CASSGVRPGQGADGYTF. The CDR3 coding sequence is TGTGCCAGCAGCGGAGTAAGACCGGGACAGGGGGCTGATGGCTACACCTTC.

The rearrangement joins TRBV6-5 to TRBJ1-6; TRBD1 aligns across 7 bases. The V gene's germline CDR1 is MNHEY and CDR2 SVGAGI. The CDR3 is 13 amino acids. J lost 11 bases, V lost 5 bases, and 6 bases had no gene match. CDR3 bases: TGTGCCAGCAGTACGGACAGGTTTGCACCCCTCCACTTT. This gives the protein CASSTDRFAPLHF.

The rearrangement uses TRBV11-3 and TRBJ2-6; TRBD1 agrees at 8 bases. J lost 4 bases, V lost 5 bases, and 7 bases had no gene match. The CDR3 has 16 amino acids. Germline values: CDR1 SGHNT, CDR2 YENEEA. The CDR3 loop is CASSPGQGMGANVLTF. The DNA of the CDR3 is TGTGCCAGCAGCCCAGGACAGGGAATGGGGGCCAACGTCCTGACTTTC.

The V and J genes are TRBV7-2 and TRBJ2-5, with TRBD1 identical over 7 bases. V lost 7 bases to trimming and J lost 2 bases; unmatched junction nucleotides: 4. Germline assignment: CDR1 SGHTA and CDR2 FQGNSA. The CDR3 spans 13 residues. CDR3 protein: CASNLGQQETQYF. The CDR3 region has the DNA TGTGCCAGCAACCTGGGACAGCAAGAGACCCAGTACTTC.

This clone was counted a few times. The DNA for the CDR3 is TGCGCCAGCAGCCAAGATACCGGGGGAAAACAGCCCCAGCATTTT. This translates into CASSQDTGGKQPQHF. V is TRBV4-1 and J is TRBJ1-5; maybe TRBD1 (5 bases). There are 15 residues in the CDR3. The V end lost 0 bases, the J end lost 7 bases, and 13 bases lay between the germline ends. Germline lookup yields CDR1 MGHRA and CDR2 YSYEKL.

The rearrangement uses TRBV19 and TRBJ2-7, with D unclear. This CDR3 is 13 amino acids long. Trimming removed 8 bases at V and 3 bases at J, with 14 bases between. Germline values: CDR1 LNHDA, CDR2 SQIVND (reference sequence). CDR3 DNA sequence: TGTGCCAGTGGTCGTGGAACAGACTACGAGCAGTACTTC. Protein product: CASGRGTDYEQYF.

The chain is built from TRBV27 and TRBJ1-5; TRBD1 might be the D (5 bases). V lost 2 bases and J 4 bases, leaving 6 bases between the germline ends. CDR1 is MNHEY, CDR2 SMNVEV, per germline (reference sequence). The CDR3 loop spans 13 amino acids. CDR3 protein: CASSLRGNQPQHF. The CDR3 DNA reads as TGTGCCAGCAGTTTACGGGGGAATCAGCCCCAGCATTTT.

This clone was counted only a few times. The gene calls are TRBV6-1 and TRBJ2-7; 10 bases fit TRBD2. J lost 0 bases, V lost 4 bases, and 3 bases had no gene match. The CDR3 runs 15 residues. Germline loops: CDR1 MNHNS, CDR2 SASEGT. The DNA of the CDR3 is TGTGCCAGCAGTGTTAGCGGGGGGTCCTCCTACGAGCAGTACTTC. Translation: CASSVSGGSSYEQYF.